These 8 T cell receptor beta chains were all obtained from the same sample, sequenced in a study of neurological immune-mediated disorders. TCRdb analysed the 5' RACE reads with MiXCR anew, one entry per CDR3 protein. The sample has 25,000 to 35,000 distinct CDR3 sequences, roughly 1.6% seen once. The sequencing sample was made of PBMCs. The receptors shown here come from a woman in her 30s with multiple sclerosis.

Turning to this clonotype: This sequence may be a read error, since a much larger clone differs from it by one base. The chain uses TRBV2 and TRBJ1-2; no reliable D call. Germline V gene data show CDR1 as SNHLY and CDR2 as FYNNEI. This CDR3 is 11 amino acids long. CDR3 residues: CDIFGSYGYTF. Here the CDR3 DNA reads TGTGACATTTTTGGGAGTTATGGCTACACCTTC.

This clonotype was seen many times. This clone may be a read error of a much larger clone one base away. The chain has TRBV7-8 and TRBJ2-3, with D possibly TRBD1 on 5 matching bases. The length of the CDR3 is 12 residues. Germline V lookup: CDR1 SGHVS, CDR2 FQNEAQ. This CDR3 reads CASSLTTGTQYF. The CDR3 DNA follows: TGTGCCAGCAGCTTAACTACAGGTACGCAGTATTTT.

This clonotype was recorded many times. CDR3: CASSSLQGPRETQYF. The CDR3 coding sequence is TGTGCCAGCAGTTCCCTCCAAGGGCCCCGAGAGACCCAGTACTTC. This chain connects TRBV12-3 or TRBV12-4 to TRBJ2-5, with D hard to call. Trimming shortened V by 4 bases and J by 4 bases, and 16 bases separated the two germline ends. This CDR3 has 15 amino acids.

This clonotype was seen at least ten times. This rearrangement joins TRBV5-6 to TRBJ1-2; 12 nucleotides match TRBD1. Germline assignment: CDR1 SGHDT and CDR2 YYEEEE. This CDR3 region has 14 residues. Unmatched junction bases numbered 6, after V lost 4 bases and J lost 8 bases. For the CDR3, the DNA is TGTGCCAGCAGCCCGGGACAGGGGGCGCGCGGCTACACCTTC. It codes for CASSPGQGARGYTF.

This clonotype was counted at least ten times. The chain employs TRBV5-8 and TRBJ2-3; tentative D call: TRBD2 (5 bases). This CDR3 spans 15 amino acids. Trimming stripped 2 bases from V and 2 bases from J, with 12 bases between. Per germline, CDR1 SGHTS and CDR2 YDEGEE. CDR3 protein: CASSFYSGSTDTQYF. CDR3 nucleotide sequence: TGTGCCAGCAGCTTTTACTCGGGATCCACAGATACGCAGTATTTT.

The chain joins TRBV29-1 to TRBJ2-1; D gene unclear. Germline CDR1 SQVTM, CDR2 ANQGSEA. Deletions cut 8 bases from V and 7 bases from J, with 15 bases between. The CDR3 has 12 residues. In DNA, the CDR3 is TGCAGCCTCCTCCCGGGCGAGAATGAGCAGTTCTTC. Its translation is CSLLPGENEQFF.

In this sample, this clonotype turned up a few times. The rearrangement uses TRBV18 and TRBJ1-1, with no clear D. The ends were cut back, 3 bases at V and 0 bases at J, with 11 bases in the middle. Germline loops: CDR1 KGHSH, CDR2 LQKENI. The CDR3 loop spans 15 amino acids. The CDR3 nucleotides read TGTGCCAGCTCACCCTCGGGAGCGTTGAACACTGAAGCTTTCTTT. It translates to CASSPSGALNTEAFF.

This clonotype has more than one count but fewer than ten. V usage is TRBV6-5 and J usage is TRBJ2-1; a possible D gene is TRBD2 (5 bases). The CDR3 loop spans 15 amino acids. Germline loops: CDR1 MNHEY, CDR2 SVGAGI. Trimming left V 8 bases short and J 2 bases short, with 16 bases between. The CDR3 DNA follows: TGTGCCAGCGCCATTGTCCGGGGTACCTACAATGAGCAGTTCTTC. Protein product: CASAIVRGTYNEQFF.